The 29 T cell receptor beta chains below all came from one sample that was sequenced in a study of blood T cell repertoires in COVID-19. Assay: immunoSEQ multiplex PCR; the TCRdb copy retains only in-frame clones and omits some. The data contain 200,000 to 250,000 clones, 85% of them singletons. Sequenced: PBMCs or T cells enriched from blood (not recorded which). These receptors all stem from a middle-aged man who had recovered from COVID-19.

This clone was detected only a few times. The V and J genes are TRBV2 and TRBJ1-1; D remains unclear. V gave up 9 bases and J gave up 3 bases, with 14 bases separating them. The CDR3 length is 13 residues. CDR1 SNHLY and CDR2 FYNNEI come from the germline V gene. CDR3 protein: CARAETRDTEAFF. CDR3 nucleotides: TGTGCCAGGGCCGAGACACGCGACACTGAAGCTTTCTTT.

The CDR3 DNA reads as TGTGCCAGTGGACTAGCGGGACAGTACGAGCAGTACTTC. As protein: CASGLAGQYEQYF. The chain uses TRBV27 and TRBJ2-7, with 12 positions matching TRBD2. CDR1 is MNHEY, CDR2 SMNVEV, per germline (reference sequence). CDR3 length: 13 residues. V was clipped by 9 bases and J by 4 bases; unmatched bases: 4.

The table lists this clone with a few counts. This chain uses TRBV11-3 with TRBJ2-7; D possibly corresponds to TRBD1 (6 bases). Germline V lookup: CDR1 SGHNT, CDR2 YENEEA. The CDR3 contains 15 residues. Trimming pared 4 bases from V and 0 bases from J, leaving 13 bases between. The chain's CDR3 is CASSSRQDSSYEQYF. The DNA for the CDR3 is TGTGCCAGCAGCTCACGTCAGGACAGCTCCTACGAGCAGTACTTC.

The rearrangement uses TRBV11-2 and TRBJ1-1; 8 bases agree with TRBD1. Per the germline V gene, CDR1 is SGHAT and CDR2 is FQNNGV. The CDR3 is 18 residues long. V dropped 6 bases and J dropped 2; count of bases not matched to a gene: 17. CDR3 nucleotide sequence: TGTGCCAGCAGGCCTATACTCCGGGACAGGAGGAATAACACTGAAGCTTTCTTT. This encodes CASRPILRDRRNNTEAFF.

This chain links TRBV6-5 with TRBJ2-1, with TRBD2 matching over 9 bases. V gave up 0 bases and J gave up 7 bases; unmatched junction bases: 7. Germline-derived CDR1 and CDR2 are MNHEY and SVGAGI. The length of the CDR3 is 16 residues. The DNA of the CDR3 is TGTGCCAGCAGTTACTCCAGTCTAGCGGGAAAAAATGAGCAGTTCTTC. Protein product: CASSYSSLAGKNEQFF.

This clone occurred a few times. The CDR3 loop reads CASSSWDSSQGEQYF. The CDR3 nucleotides read TGTGCCAGCAGCTCCTGGGACTCTTCCCAGGGCGAGCAGTACTTC. The J gene is TRBJ2-7, the V gene TRBV5-6; the D gene is possibly TRBD2 (6 bases). Deletions cut 3 bases from V and 6 bases from J, with 19 bases between. This CDR3 is 15 amino acids long. Germline V gene data show CDR1 as SGHDT and CDR2 as YYEEEE.

This rearrangement joins TRBV21-1 to TRBJ1-6. TRBV21-1 is a recognized pseudogene. This CDR3 has 12 residues. CDR3 protein: CASSKSNSPLHF. In DNA form, the CDR3 reads TGTGCCAGCAGCAAAAGCAATTCACCCCTCCACTTT.

The rearrangement links TRBV7-8 to TRBJ2-7, with D unresolved. Per the germline V gene, CDR1 is SGHVS and CDR2 is FQNEAQ. Between the trimmed V and J ends, which lost 0 bases and 2 bases, there was a span of 8 bases. CDR3 length: 14 residues. CDR3 loop: CASSLAAITYEQYF. In nucleotides, the CDR3 is TGTGCCAGCAGCTTAGCGGCAATTACCTACGAGCAGTACTTC.

The chain recombines TRBV15 with TRBJ1-3, with TRBD1 matching over 8 bases. CDR3 length equals 17 residues. V lost 4 bases to trimming and J lost 0 bases; unmatched junction nucleotides: 8. Per germline, CDR1 LNHNV and CDR2 YYDKDF (reference sequence). CDR3 nucleotide sequence: TGTGCCACCAGCACAGGACAGGGTTGGCCCTCTGGAAACACCATATATTTT. This translates into CATSTGQGWPSGNTIYF.

V is TRBV6-5 and J is TRBJ1-2, with 7 bases that match TRBD1. Looked up from germline, CDR1 is MNHEY and CDR2 is SVGAGI. V was clipped by 6 bases and J by 6 bases; unmatched bases: 13. The CDR3 length is 15 residues. CDR3 in amino acids: CASSHTGAAGNGYTF. In DNA form, the CDR3 reads TGTGCCAGCAGCCACACAGGGGCCGCCGGGAATGGCTACACCTTC.

V and J are TRBV4-3 and TRBJ2-1; TRBD2 is a possible D gene (6 bases). Trimming shortened V by 0 bases and J by 12 bases, and 15 bases separated the two germline ends. Germline CDR1 reads LGHNA; CDR2 reads YSLEER. This CDR3 region has 14 residues. This CDR3 reads CASSQDGKLEGQFF. DNA for the CDR3: TGCGCCAGCAGCCAAGATGGGAAGTTGGAGGGGCAGTTCTTC.

J is TRBJ2-2 and V is TRBV2; TRBD1 matches 7 bases. This CDR3 spans 17 amino acids. Germline V gene sequence: CDR1 SNHLY, CDR2 FYNNEI. J lost 0 bases, V lost 2 bases, and 6 bases had no gene match. CDR3 sequence (DNA): TGTGCCAGCAGTGAACCGAGGGACAGCACGAACACCGGGGAGCTGTTTTTT. This encodes CASSEPRDSTNTGELFF.

The gene calls are TRBV28 and TRBJ1-1, with TRBD1 as a possible D gene (5 bases). V was trimmed by 5 bases and J by 4 bases, leaving 20 bases between them. The CDR3 spans 16 residues. Germline V lookup: CDR1 MDHEN, CDR2 SYDVKM. CDR3 nucleotides: TGTGCCAGCAGTGCACGACACTCGGGGGGAATCACTGAAGCTTTCTTT. It specifies CASSARHSGGITEAFF.

J is TRBJ2-7 and V is TRBV15; a possible D gene is TRBD1 (5 bases). This CDR3 is 14 amino acids long. Trimming left V 3 bases short and J 2 bases short, with 11 bases between. Germline CDR1 reads LNHNV; CDR2 reads YYDKDF (reference sequence). The CDR3 here is CATSSDQGTYEQYF. Here the CDR3 DNA reads TGTGCCACCAGCAGTGACCAGGGAACCTACGAGCAGTACTTC.

The chain uses TRBV7-2 and TRBJ1-1; D may be TRBD1 (5 bases). V lost 6 bases and J lost 4, with 15 bases in between. The length of the CDR3 is 14 residues. CDR1 is SGHTA and CDR2 is FQGNSA in the germline V gene. CDR3: CASSSQGISTEAFF. CDR3 bases: TGTGCCAGCAGTTCTCAGGGTATAAGCACTGAAGCTTTCTTT.

V is TRBV30 and J is TRBJ2-1; D remains ambiguous. CDR3 length: 11 amino acids. V was cut by 5 bases and J by 4 bases, with 6 bases left in between. The germline V gene has CDR1 GTSNPN and CDR2 SVGIG (reference sequence). The DNA for the CDR3 is TGTGCCTGGTCCGGTTACAATGAGCAGTTCTTC. Protein sequence: CAWSGYNEQFF.

J is TRBJ1-3 and V is TRBV4-1, with TRBD1 as a possible D gene (5 bases). The CDR3 runs 15 residues. V dropped 4 bases and J dropped 0 bases, with 10 bases sitting between them. Germline CDR1 reads MGHRA; CDR2 reads YSYEKL. DNA of the CDR3: TGCGCCAGCAGCCTCCAAGGGGCCTCTGGAAACACCATATATTTT. It specifies CASSLQGASGNTIYF.

The chain combines TRBV6-1 with TRBJ2-1, with 10 bases aligning to TRBD2. The trim removed 5 bases at V and 4 bases at J, leaving 5 bases unmatched. Germline assignment: CDR1 MNHNS and CDR2 SASEGT. The CDR3 runs 15 residues. CDR3 in amino acids: CASSQGTSVYNEQFF. CDR3 nucleotides: TGTGCCAGCAGTCAGGGGACTAGCGTTTACAATGAGCAGTTCTTC.

There are a few counts of this clone. The chain joins TRBV24-1 to TRBJ1-1; the D gene is possibly TRBD1 (5 bases). Germline lookup yields CDR1 KGHDR and CDR2 SFDVKD. The CDR3 consists of 13 residues. Trimming pared 5 bases from V and 3 bases from J, leaving 9 bases between. Here the CDR3 DNA reads TGTGCCACCAGTGCGCAGGGTTACACTGAAGCTTTCTTT. This codes for CATSAQGYTEAFF.

The rearrangement uses TRBV3-1 (or the pseudogene TRBV3-2) and TRBJ2-1, with TRBD2 identical over 8 bases. Per the germline V gene, CDR1 is LGHDT and CDR2 is YNNKEL (reference sequence). Trimming took 0 bases from V and 15 from J; bases not matched to a gene: 7. CDR3 size: 13 residues. CDR3 region: CASSQDSSGRLFF. The DNA of the CDR3 is TGTGCCAGCAGCCAAGATTCAAGCGGGAGATTGTTCTTC.

This rearrangement joins TRBV7-9 to TRBJ1-2; a weak D match, TRBD1 (5 bases). Looked up from germline, CDR1 is SEHNR and CDR2 is FQNEAQ (reference sequence). Trimming cost V 4 bases and J 0 bases, with 18 bases left between them. The CDR3 runs to 17 residues. The CDR3: CASSSENPDRANYGYTF. The DNA for the CDR3 is TGTGCCAGCAGCTCCGAAAACCCAGACAGAGCTAACTATGGCTACACCTTC.

This clone has only a few counts. The J gene is TRBJ1-3, the V gene TRBV18, with TRBD1 identical over 9 bases. After removal of 4 bases from V and 2 bases from J, the junction contained 9 bases not matched to a gene. This CDR3 spans 17 amino acids. Germline V gene sequence: CDR1 KGHSH, CDR2 LQKENI. DNA of the CDR3: TGTGCCAGCTCACGCAAATCGGGACAGGGCACTGGAAACACCATATATTTT. Translated: CASSRKSGQGTGNTIYF.

The CDR3 is CSASTGTPYGYTF. The CDR3, as DNA: TGCAGCGCTTCGACAGGAACCCCCTATGGCTACACCTTC. The chain recombines TRBV29-1 with TRBJ1-2, with a weak D call TRBD1 (6 bases). The CDR3 runs to 13 residues. From germline, CDR1 is SQVTM and CDR2 ANQGSEA. V shed 7 bases and J shed 4 bases, with 16 bases lying between them.

This sequence joins TRBV2 and TRBJ2-7; 8 positions agree with TRBD1. The CDR3 sequence is 13 residues long. Germline loops: CDR1 SNHLY, CDR2 FYNNEI. V gave up 6 bases and J gave up 2 bases; unmatched junction bases: 3. The CDR3 reads CASSDRGPYEQYF. The CDR3 DNA sequence: TGTGCCAGCAGCGACAGGGGCCCCTACGAGCAGTACTTC. Drawing the rest from reference TRBV2 and TRBJ2-7, the complete variable domain is EPEVTQTPSHQVTQMGQEVILRCVPISNHLYFYWYRQILGQKVEFLVSFYNNEISEKSEIFDDQFSVERPDGSNFTLKIRSTKLEDSAMYFCASSDRGPYEQYFGPGTRLTVT.

V and J are TRBV28 and TRBJ2-1; 7 bases agree with TRBD2. Trimming removed 3 bases from V and 3 bases from J; junction bases left unmatched: 8. The CDR3 sequence is 16 residues long. Germline CDR1 reads MDHEN; CDR2 reads SYDVKM. The CDR3 region has the DNA TGTGCCAGCAGTTTCCCCGCCGTAGCGGGCTACAATGAGCAGTTCTTC. Its translation: CASSFPAVAGYNEQFF.

J is TRBJ1-1 and V is TRBV6-5; 7 nucleotides match TRBD1. This CDR3 is 13 amino acids long. The ends lost 9 bases at V and 5 bases at J; junction bases unmatched: 9. From germline, CDR1 is MNHEY and CDR2 SVGAGI. The CDR3 DNA follows: TGTGCCAGTGGAGGCAGGGGGGTAACTGAAGCTTTCTTT. This gives the protein CASGGRGVTEAFF.

The chain combines TRBV11-3 with TRBJ1-1; D not certain. This CDR3 contains 13 residues. Germline V CDR1 and CDR2: SGHNT, YENEEA. The V end lost 8 bases, the J end lost 2 bases, and 12 bases lay between the germline ends. CDR3: CASAVRFNTEAFF. The CDR3 region has the DNA TGTGCCAGCGCGGTAAGATTTAACACTGAAGCTTTCTTT.

The chain employs TRBV28 and TRBJ1-5; D unclear. Germline V lookup: CDR1 MDHEN, CDR2 SYDVKM. The CDR3 spans 18 residues. The V gene lost 6 bases and the J gene lost 0 bases, with 21 bases spanning the gap. The CDR3 nucleotides are TGTGCCAGCAGCCAACCCTCGGGATATCCCCGTAGCAATCAGCCCCAGCATTTT. It is translated as CASSQPSGYPRSNQPQHF.

The genes are TRBV19 and TRBJ1-6; TRBD1 matches 7 bases. From germline, CDR1 is LNHDA and CDR2 SQIVND (reference sequence). CDR3 length equals 13 residues. V dropped 10 bases and J dropped 8; count of bases not matched to a gene: 8. Here the CDR3 DNA reads TGTGCCACGACCCCCACAGGGGATTCACCCCTCCACTTT. This encodes CATTPTGDSPLHF.